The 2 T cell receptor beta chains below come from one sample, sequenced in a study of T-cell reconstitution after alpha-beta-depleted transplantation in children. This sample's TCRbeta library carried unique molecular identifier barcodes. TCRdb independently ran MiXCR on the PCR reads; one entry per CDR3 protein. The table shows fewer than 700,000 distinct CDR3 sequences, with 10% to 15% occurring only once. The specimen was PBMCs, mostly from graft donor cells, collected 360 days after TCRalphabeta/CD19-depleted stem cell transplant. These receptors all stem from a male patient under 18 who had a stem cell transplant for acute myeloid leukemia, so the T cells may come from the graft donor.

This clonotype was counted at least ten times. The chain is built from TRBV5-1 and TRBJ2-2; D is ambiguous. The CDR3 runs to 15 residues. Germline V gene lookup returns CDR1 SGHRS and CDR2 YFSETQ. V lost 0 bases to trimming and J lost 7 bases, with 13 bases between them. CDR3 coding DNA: TGCGCCAGCAGCTTGGCCGAAGGGTCGGACGGGGAGCTGTTTTTT. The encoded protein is CASSLAEGSDGELFF.

This CDR3 reads CSARRDAAGREQYF. CDR3 DNA: TGCAGTGCGCGGAGGGACGCTGCGGGGAGGGAGCAGTACTTC. The genes are TRBV20-1 and TRBJ2-7; D possibly corresponds to TRBD2 (6 bases). Germline V gene sequence: CDR1 DFQATT, CDR2 SNEGSKA (reference sequence). The ends were cut back, 6 bases at V and 7 bases at J, with 22 bases in the middle. This CDR3 comprises 14 residues.